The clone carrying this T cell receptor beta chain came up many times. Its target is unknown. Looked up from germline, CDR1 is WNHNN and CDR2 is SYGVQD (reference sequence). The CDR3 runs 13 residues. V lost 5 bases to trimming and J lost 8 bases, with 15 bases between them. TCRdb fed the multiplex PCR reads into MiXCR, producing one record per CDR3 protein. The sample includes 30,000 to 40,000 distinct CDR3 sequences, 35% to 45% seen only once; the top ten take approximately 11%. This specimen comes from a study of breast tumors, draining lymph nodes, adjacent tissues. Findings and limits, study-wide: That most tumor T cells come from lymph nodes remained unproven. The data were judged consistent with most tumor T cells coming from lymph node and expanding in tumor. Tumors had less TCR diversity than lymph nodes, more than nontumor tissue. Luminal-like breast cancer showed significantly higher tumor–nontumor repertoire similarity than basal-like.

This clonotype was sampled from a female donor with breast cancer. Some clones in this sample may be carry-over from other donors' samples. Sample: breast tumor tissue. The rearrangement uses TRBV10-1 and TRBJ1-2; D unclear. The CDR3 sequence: CASSPGRGGGYTF. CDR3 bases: TGCGCCAGCAGTCCCGGGCGGGGTGGAGGCTACACCTTC.